This T cell receptor beta chain derives from a study of immune characterization of retroperitoneal liposarcoma. The V gene's germline CDR1 is SGHTA and CDR2 FQGTGA. J was trimmed by 7 bases and V by 5 bases; bases with no gene match: 12. CDR3 length: 16 residues. TCRdb redid the calling of the PCR reads with MiXCR, one entry per CDR3 protein. The sample yields 3,100 or so distinct CDR3 sequences, roughly 39% seen once. The source of this sequence is a male donor with retroperitoneal liposarcoma. The chain joins TRBV7-3 to TRBJ2-1; 9 bases fit TRBD2. Sequencing was performed on tumor tissue. This CDR3 reads CASSPQREDPWNEQFF. Here the CDR3 DNA reads TGTGCCAGCAGCCCACAGCGGGAGGACCCTTGGAATGAGCAGTTCTTC.